This T cell receptor beta chain originates from a study of cytomegalovirus exposure and HLA in healthy donors. Study outcomes and limitations: In vitro confirmation showed three CMV-associated chains to be CMV antigen specific. Indistinguishable V segments such as TRBV6-2 and TRBV6-3 were excluded. The authors enumerated some 160 TCR beta chains as linked to cytomegalovirus.

Vbeta (60) and Jbeta (13) primers were used in the PCR. Using immunoSEQ multiplex PCR, the repertoire was profiled, and TCRdb retains in-frame clones only, with some absent. This sample has around 220,000 clones, with about 75% found just once. To note about this clone: Its antigen is not known.

V gave up 3 bases and J gave up 8 bases; unmatched junction bases: 11. Looked up from germline, CDR1 is SNHLY and CDR2 is FYNNEI. The CDR3 loop spans 16 amino acids. The source is a man in his late teens or twenties in good health and CMV-seronegative. Material for sequencing was PBMCs. This chain joins TRBV2 and TRBJ2-1; the match to TRBD1 covers 9 bases. In DNA, the CDR3 is TGTGCCAGCAGTGAGGGACCGGGACAGGGCGGTTATGAGCAGTTCTTC. This gives the protein CASSEGPGQGGYEQFF.